This TCR beta chain emerged from a study of a mutant IDH1 vaccine in newly diagnosed glioma. About the study: With temozolomide cycles, or 4-6 weeks after radiotherapy alone, vaccination was started. Sex distribution of treated patients was approximately 60% male and roughly 38% female; mean age was around 40 years.

As to time point: week 23, last vaccination. Vaccination used 300 ug of mutant IDH1 20-mer peptide per dose, with topical imiquimod. New astrocytomas of WHO grade 3 or 4 that were IDH1-mutant and ATRX-lost were found in the donors. This clone was detected a few times. The antigen is undetermined. This table comes from immunoSEQ multiplex PCR, and its TCRdb copy is limited to in-frame clones, with some not included. The sample yields around 40,000 clones, 84% seen once. Study results and limitations: The occurrence of vaccine-induced immune responses was seen in 90% to 95% of patients.

The CDR3 spans 16 residues. The V and J ends lost 2 bases and 1 base respectively, with 12 bases between them. Germline V gene lookup returns CDR1 KGHSH and CDR2 LQKENI. Sequences were derived from PBMCs, sampled from a glioma patient whose treatment included an IDH1 peptide vaccine. This TCR was sampled from a woman between 18 and 29 years old with glioma. Some clones in this sample may be carry-over from other donors' samples. This chain joins TRBV18 and TRBJ1-5; no clear D gene. CDR3 in amino acids: CASSPSSLGSNQPQHF. DNA for the CDR3: TGTGCCAGCTCACCATCCTCACTCGGAAGCAATCAGCCCCAGCATTTT.